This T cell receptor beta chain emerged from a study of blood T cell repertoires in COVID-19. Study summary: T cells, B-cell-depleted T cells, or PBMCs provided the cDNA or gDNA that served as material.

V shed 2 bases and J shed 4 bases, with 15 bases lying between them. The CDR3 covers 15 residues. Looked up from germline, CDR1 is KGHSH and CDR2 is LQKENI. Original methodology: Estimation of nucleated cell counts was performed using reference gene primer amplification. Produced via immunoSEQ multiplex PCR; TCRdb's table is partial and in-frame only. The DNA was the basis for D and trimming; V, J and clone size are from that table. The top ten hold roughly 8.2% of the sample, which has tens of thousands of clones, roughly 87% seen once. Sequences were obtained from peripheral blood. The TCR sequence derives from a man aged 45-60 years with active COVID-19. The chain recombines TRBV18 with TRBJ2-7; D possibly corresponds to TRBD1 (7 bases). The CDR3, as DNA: TGTGCCAGCTCACCAGGGGCGGGGACAGAATACGAGCAGTACTTC. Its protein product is CASSPGAGTEYEQYF.